The 10 T cell receptor beta chains given below trace back to one sample, sequenced in a study of T cells in Graves' hyperthyroidism and ophthalmopathy. Using RNA transcripts as the source, TCR beta CDR3 regions were amplified. The HTBI set primed first-round TCR CDR3 RT-PCR. TCRdb independently ran MiXCR on the multiplex PCR reads; one entry per CDR3 protein. The profile shows about 560,000 distinct CDR3 sequences, 14% of them singletons. Sequencing used blood. Every receptor here comes from a woman aged 40 to 50 with Graves' hyperthyroidism.

Only a few counts were recorded for this clonotype. This chain joins TRBV6-1 and TRBJ2-7; no clear D. Germline loops: CDR1 MNHNS, CDR2 SASEGT. V was pared by 5 bases and J by 3 bases, with 11 bases between. The CDR3 length is 13 residues. CDR3 in DNA: TGTGCCAGCAGTCAGCAGGTCTTCTACGAGCAGTACTTC. This translates into CASSQQVFYEQYF.

The V and J genes are TRBV12-3 or TRBV12-4 and TRBJ1-5; D is possibly TRBD1 (6 bases). V gave up 5 bases and J gave up 0 bases, with 11 bases separating them. CDR3 length: 15 residues. The CDR3 DNA is TGTGCCAGCAGTAGGGACATCGATAGCAATCAGCCCCAGCATTTT. It yields the protein CASSRDIDSNQPQHF.

This clonotype was recorded at least ten times. The chain joins TRBV20-1 to TRBJ2-3; 15 bases match TRBD2. CDR3 length: 18 amino acids. V lost 5 bases, J lost 4 bases, and 13 bases stayed unmatched. Germline CDR1 reads DFQATT; CDR2 reads SNEGSKA (reference sequence). Here the CDR3 reads CSAHRTSGRASLSDTQYF. In DNA, the CDR3 is TGCAGTGCTCACCGGACTAGCGGGAGGGCCTCTTTATCAGATACGCAGTATTTT.

At least ten counts were recorded for this clonotype. This chain connects TRBV12-3 or TRBV12-4 to TRBJ1-4; 8 nucleotides line up with TRBD1. CDR3 length: 15 residues. Trimming cost V 7 bases and J 5 bases; bases outside gene matches: 9. The DNA of the CDR3 is TGTGCCAGCAACCTGTCAGGGGGCGTGAATGAAAAACTGTTTTTT. This sequence encodes CASNLSGGVNEKLFF.

The chain couples TRBV15 to TRBJ2-7; 10 bases line up with TRBD2. Germline values: CDR1 LNHNV, CDR2 YYDKDF (reference sequence). Germline trimming cut 0 bases from V and 0 bases from J; bases unmatched to any gene: 2. The CDR3 covers 16 residues. CDR3 sequence reads: CATSRDRLAGSYEQYF. CDR3 bases: TGTGCCACCAGCAGAGATCGACTAGCGGGCTCCTACGAGCAGTACTTC. The full variable domain, with the rest looked up from reference TRBV15 and TRBJ2-7, is DAMVIQNPRYQVTQFGKPVTLSCSQTLNHNVMYWYQQKSSQAPKLLFHYYDKDFNNEADTPDNFQSRRPNTSFCFLDIRSPGLGDTAMYLCATSRDRLAGSYEQYFGPGTRLTVT.

This sequence joins TRBV28 and TRBJ2-7, with 8 nucleotides matching TRBD1. The germline V gene encodes CDR1 MDHEN and CDR2 SYDVKM. The CDR3 has 15 amino acids. The trim removed 1 base at V and 3 bases at J, leaving 5 bases unmatched. The CDR3 nucleotides read TGTGCCAGCAGTTTATCCTCAGGGGGCGGCTACGAGCAGTACTTC. As protein: CASSLSSGGGYEQYF.

The table lists this clonotype with many counts. Here the CDR3 reads CASSLYQAGGLKGAFF. The CDR3 region has the DNA TGTGCCAGCAGTTTATACCAGGCAGGGGGCCTTAAAGGAGCTTTCTTT. V is TRBV27 and J is TRBJ1-1; 8 nucleotides agree with TRBD1. After removal of 1 base from V and 10 bases from J, the junction contained 14 bases not matched to a gene. Germline CDR1 and CDR2: MNHEY and SMNVEV (reference sequence). The CDR3 length is 16 residues.

This clonotype was recorded at least ten times. This rearrangement joins TRBV6-2 or TRBV6-3 to TRBJ2-1, with 10 bases matching TRBD2. This CDR3 region has 16 residues. Germline V lookup: CDR1 MNHEY, CDR2 SVGEGT. J lost 10 bases, V lost 5 bases, and 14 bases had no gene match. The CDR3 region is CASSRQLAGVGGEQFF. In DNA form, the CDR3 reads TGTGCCAGCAGTCGGCAGCTAGCGGGAGTCGGGGGAGAGCAGTTCTTC.

At least ten counts were recorded for this clonotype. The chain uses TRBV20-1 and TRBJ2-1; tentatively, D is TRBD2 (6 bases). CDR1 is DFQATT and CDR2 is SNEGSKA in the germline V gene (reference sequence). V was shortened by 6 bases and J by 8 bases, with 14 bases between the two germline ends. The CDR3 is 12 residues long. The CDR3 is CSAATSSDEQFF. CDR3 DNA: TGCAGTGCGGCGACTAGTTCCGATGAGCAGTTCTTC.

This clonotype was counted between two and nine times. The CDR3 DNA follows: TGTGCCATCAGTGGGAACGACAATGAGCAGTTCTTC. Its translation is CAISGNDNEQFF. The chain couples TRBV10-3 to TRBJ2-1; unclear D gene. V was clipped by 4 bases and J by 5 bases, with 6 bases between them. Germline V CDR1 and CDR2: ENHRY, SYGVKD. The CDR3 has 12 residues.